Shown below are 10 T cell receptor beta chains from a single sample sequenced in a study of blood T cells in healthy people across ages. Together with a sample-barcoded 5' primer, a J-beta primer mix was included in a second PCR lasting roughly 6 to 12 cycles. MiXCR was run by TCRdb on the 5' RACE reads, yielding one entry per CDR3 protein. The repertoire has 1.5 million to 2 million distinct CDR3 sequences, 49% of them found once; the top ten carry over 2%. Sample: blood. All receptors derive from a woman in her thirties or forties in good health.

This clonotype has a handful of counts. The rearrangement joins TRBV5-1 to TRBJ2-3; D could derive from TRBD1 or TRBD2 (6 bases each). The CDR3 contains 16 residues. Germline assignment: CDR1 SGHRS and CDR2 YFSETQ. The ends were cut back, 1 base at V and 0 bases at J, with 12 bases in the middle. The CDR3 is CASSLSGAGSTDTQYF. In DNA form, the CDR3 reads TGCGCCAGCAGCTTGTCGGGGGCAGGGAGCACAGATACGCAGTATTTT. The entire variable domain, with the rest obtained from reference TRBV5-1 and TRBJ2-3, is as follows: KAGVTQTPRYLIKTRGQQVTLSCSPISGHRSVSWYQQTPGQGLQFLFEYFSETQRNKGNFPGRFSGRQFSNSRSEMNVSTLELGDSALYLCASSLSGAGSTDTQYFGPGTRLTVL.

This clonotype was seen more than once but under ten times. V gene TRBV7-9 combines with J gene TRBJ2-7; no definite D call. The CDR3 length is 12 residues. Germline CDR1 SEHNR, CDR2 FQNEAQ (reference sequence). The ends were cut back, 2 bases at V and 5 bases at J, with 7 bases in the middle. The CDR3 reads CASSLSVDEQYF. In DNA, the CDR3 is TGTGCCAGCAGCTTAAGCGTGGACGAGCAGTACTTC.

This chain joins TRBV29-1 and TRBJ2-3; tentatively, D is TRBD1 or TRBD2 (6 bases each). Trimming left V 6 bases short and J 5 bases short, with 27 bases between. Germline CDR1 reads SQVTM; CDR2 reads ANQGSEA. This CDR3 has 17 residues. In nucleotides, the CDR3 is TGCAGCGTCGCCGGAGGGGGATTCGACAGTCCAGTAGATACGCAGTATTTT. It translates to CSVAGGGFDSPVDTQYF.

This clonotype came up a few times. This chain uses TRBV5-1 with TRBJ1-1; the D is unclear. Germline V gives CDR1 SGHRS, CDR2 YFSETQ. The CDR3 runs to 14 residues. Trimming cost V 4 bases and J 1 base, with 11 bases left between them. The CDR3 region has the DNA TGCGCCAGCAGCGAACCCCCAGCGAACACTGAAGCTTTCTTT. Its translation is CASSEPPANTEAFF.

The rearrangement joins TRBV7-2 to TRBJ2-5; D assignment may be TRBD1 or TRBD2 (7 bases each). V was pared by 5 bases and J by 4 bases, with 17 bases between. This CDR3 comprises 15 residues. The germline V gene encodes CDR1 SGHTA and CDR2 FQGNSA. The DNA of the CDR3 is TGTGCCAGCAGCCGTAGCGGGCAGGGGGTAGAGACCCAGTACTTC. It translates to CASSRSGQGVETQYF.

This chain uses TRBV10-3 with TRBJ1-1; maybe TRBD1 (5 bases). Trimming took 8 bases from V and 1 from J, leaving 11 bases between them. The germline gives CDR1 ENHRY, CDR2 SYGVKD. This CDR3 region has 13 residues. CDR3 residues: CAIGAGPNTEAFF. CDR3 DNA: TGTGCCATCGGGGCAGGGCCGAACACTGAAGCTTTCTTT.

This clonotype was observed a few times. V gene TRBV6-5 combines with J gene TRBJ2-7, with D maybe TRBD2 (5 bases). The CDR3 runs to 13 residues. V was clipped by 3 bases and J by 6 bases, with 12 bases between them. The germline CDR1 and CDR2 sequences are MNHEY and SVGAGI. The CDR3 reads CASSYSGYREQYF. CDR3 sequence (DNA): TGTGCCAGCAGTTATTCGGGATATCGCGAGCAGTACTTC.

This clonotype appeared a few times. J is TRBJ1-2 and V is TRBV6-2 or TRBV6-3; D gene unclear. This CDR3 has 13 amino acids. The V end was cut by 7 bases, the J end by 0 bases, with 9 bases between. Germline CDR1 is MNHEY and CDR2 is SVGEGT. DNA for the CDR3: TGTGCCAGCAAGGAGACACCTAACTATGGCTACACCTTC. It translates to CASKETPNYGYTF.

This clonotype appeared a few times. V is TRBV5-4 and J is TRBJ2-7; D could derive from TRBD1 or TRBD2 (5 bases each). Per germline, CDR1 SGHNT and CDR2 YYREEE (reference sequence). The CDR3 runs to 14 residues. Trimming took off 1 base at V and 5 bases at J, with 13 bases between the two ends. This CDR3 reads CASSLRGDGDEQYF. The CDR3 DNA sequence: TGTGCCAGCAGCTTGCGAGGGGATGGGGACGAGCAGTACTTC.

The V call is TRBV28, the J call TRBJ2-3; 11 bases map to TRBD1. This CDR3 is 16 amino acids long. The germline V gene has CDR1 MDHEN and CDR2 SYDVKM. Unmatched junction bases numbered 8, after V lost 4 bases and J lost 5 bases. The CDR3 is CASSSPRTGGIDTQYF. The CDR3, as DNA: TGTGCCAGCAGTTCTCCCCGGACAGGGGGCATAGATACGCAGTATTTT.